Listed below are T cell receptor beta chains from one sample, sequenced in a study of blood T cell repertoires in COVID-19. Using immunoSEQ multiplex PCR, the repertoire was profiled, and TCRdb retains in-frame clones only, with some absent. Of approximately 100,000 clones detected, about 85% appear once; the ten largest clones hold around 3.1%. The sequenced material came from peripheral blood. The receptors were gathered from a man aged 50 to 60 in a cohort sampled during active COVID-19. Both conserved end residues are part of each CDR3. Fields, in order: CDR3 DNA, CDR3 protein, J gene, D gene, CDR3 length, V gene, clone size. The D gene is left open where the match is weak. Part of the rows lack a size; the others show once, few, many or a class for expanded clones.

TGTGCCAGCAGTTTACAGGGGCTTCCAGCCTACGAGCAGTACTTC | CASSLQGLPAYEQYF | TRBJ2-7 | TRBD1 | 15 | TRBV6-1 | -
TGTGCCAGTAGACCTGGGACAGGGTCCTACAATGAGCAGTTCTTC | CASRPGTGSYNEQFF | TRBJ2-1 | TRBD1 | 15 | TRBV19 | -
TGTGCCAGTAGTATAGATATGTTTTCCAGGGGCTATGGCTACACCTTC | CASSIDMFSRGYGYTF | TRBJ1-2 | - | 16 | TRBV19 | -
TGTGCCAGCAGTCTCAGGGGCCCCCAGGGGAACACTGAAGCTTTCTTT | CASSLRGPQGNTEAFF | TRBJ1-1 | - | 16 | TRBV14 | -
TGTGCCACCAGTGATTCCTCCGGCAGGGTTAATCAGCCCCAGCATTTT | CATSDSSGRVNQPQHF | TRBJ1-5 | - | 16 | TRBV24-1 | -
TGTGCCAGCAGTCCTCCAGGGGACGTCCAAGAGACCCAGTACTTC | CASSPPGDVQETQYF | TRBJ2-5 | - | 15 | TRBV7-9 | -
TGTGCCAGTAGCTGGCAGCGCGGTTCACCCCTCCACTTT | CASSWQRGSPLHF | TRBJ1-6 | - | 13 | TRBV19 | -
TGTGCCAGCAGTCACAGGGCCGATAATGAAAAACTGTTTTTT | CASSHRADNEKLFF | TRBJ1-4 | - | 14 | TRBV28 | -
TGTGCCACCAGTTCACTCAACCATGGCTACACCTTC | CATSSLNHGYTF | TRBJ1-2 | - | 12 | TRBV24-1 | -
TGTGCCAGCAGAAACCAGGGTCGAGAGACCCAGTACTTC | CASRNQGRETQYF | TRBJ2-5 | - | 13 | TRBV11-2 | -
TGTGCCAGCAGCCAGACAGGGGGCACCTACGAGCAGTACTTC | CASSQTGGTYEQYF | TRBJ2-7 | TRBD1 | 14 | TRBV14 | -
TGTGCCAGTAGTATATCGGGGGGAGGTGAGACCCAGTACTTC | CASSISGGGETQYF | TRBJ2-5 | TRBD2 | 14 | TRBV19 | -
TGTGCCAGCAGCTTAGATGGGGCCGGGCTGGAGACCCAGTACTTC | CASSLDGAGLETQYF | TRBJ2-5 | - | 15 | TRBV11-2 | -
TGCGCCAGCAGCTTTTGGGCGGGGCCCAACAATGAGCAGTTCTTC | CASSFWAGPNNEQFF | TRBJ2-1 | - | 15 | TRBV5-1 | -
TGTGCCAGCAGCTTAATGGGGGGGCAAGAGACCCAGTACTTC | CASSLMGGQETQYF | TRBJ2-5 | TRBD2 | 14 | TRBV7-9 | -
TGTGCCAGCAGCTTAGCCCGACAGGGCCCCAGGGATACGCAGTATTTT | CASSLARQGPRDTQYF | TRBJ2-3 | TRBD1 | 16 | TRBV11-2 | -
TGTGCCAGCAGTGGGGCGACAGGGGCATTCGCGGGAGCTTTCTTT | CASSGATGAFAGAFF | TRBJ1-1 | TRBD1 | 15 | TRBV2 | -
TGTGCCAGTAGTTTATTGAGGACAGGAGAGAATCAGCCCCAGCATTTT | CASSLLRTGENQPQHF | TRBJ1-5 | TRBD1 | 16 | TRBV19 | -
TGTGCCAGCAGCGTAGACGGCGGGGCCCGCCAAGAGACCCAGTACTTC | CASSVDGGARQETQYF | TRBJ2-5 | - | 16 | TRBV9 | -
TGTGCCAGCAGCCTGATAGCGGGGGGGACCGGGGAGCTGTTTTTT | CASSLIAGGTGELFF | TRBJ2-2 | TRBD2 | 15 | TRBV5-5 | -
TGTGCCAGCAGCACAAGACTGGCTAATTCACCCCTCCACTTT | CASSTRLANSPLHF | TRBJ1-6 | - | 14 | TRBV7-9 | few
TGTGCCAGCAGCATGGTCCGGGACAGGGGTACTGAAGCTTTCTTT | CASSMVRDRGTEAFF | TRBJ1-1 | TRBD1 | 15 | TRBV5-4 | -
TGTGCCAGCAGTGCCACAGGGGGCCCCCAGTTCTTC | CASSATGGPQFF | TRBJ2-1 | TRBD1 | 12 | TRBV2 | -
TGTGCCAGCAGTACCCTAAACAGGGGAAATACGCAGTATTTT | CASSTLNRGNTQYF | TRBJ2-3 | TRBD1 | 14 | TRBV27 | -
TGTGCCAGCTCACCAGAAGCAACTAATGAAAAACTGTTTTTT | CASSPEATNEKLFF | TRBJ1-4 | - | 14 | TRBV2 | -
TGTGCCAGCAGCTTAGGGACTAAAAGTGGCGGCTACACCTTC | CASSLGTKSGGYTF | TRBJ1-2 | - | 14 | TRBV13 | -
TGTGCCAGCAGCTTAGCGCGACTTGACCAAGAGACCCAGTACTTC | CASSLARLDQETQYF | TRBJ2-5 | - | 15 | TRBV7-2 | -
TGTGCCAGCAGCTCGACAGGGGGCTGGGTGATGAACACTGAAGCTTTCTTT | CASSSTGGWVMNTEAFF | TRBJ1-1 | TRBD1 | 17 | TRBV28 | -
TGTGCCAGCAGTTCTCCGAGCGACAGGGGCGATGAGCAGTTCTTC | CASSSPSDRGDEQFF | TRBJ2-1 | TRBD1 | 15 | TRBV6-6 | -
TGTGCCAGCAGCCAAGAGGGCCGAACCCGGAACTATGGCTACACCTTC | CASSQEGRTRNYGYTF | TRBJ1-2 | - | 16 | TRBV4-2 | -
TGTGCCAGCAGCGTAATTAGCTCCTACGAGCAGTACTTC | CASSVISSYEQYF | TRBJ2-7 | - | 13 | TRBV7-2 | -
TGTGCCAGCAGGGGGACAGACACTGAAGCTTTCTTT | CASRGTDTEAFF | TRBJ1-1 | TRBD1 | 12 | TRBV12-3/TRBV12-4 | -
TGTGCCAGCAGCTCCGCGCTGAATTCACCCCTCCACTTT | CASSSALNSPLHF | TRBJ1-6 | - | 13 | TRBV11-1 | -
TGTGCCAGCAGCTCCCACGCGCAGGGAAACAATGAGCAGTTCTTC | CASSSHAQGNNEQFF | TRBJ2-1 | - | 15 | TRBV11-2 | -
TGTGCCAGCAGCTTATCGGCGGGGGGCCTTAGAGATACGCAGTATTTT | CASSLSAGGLRDTQYF | TRBJ2-3 | TRBD2 | 16 | TRBV7-8 | few